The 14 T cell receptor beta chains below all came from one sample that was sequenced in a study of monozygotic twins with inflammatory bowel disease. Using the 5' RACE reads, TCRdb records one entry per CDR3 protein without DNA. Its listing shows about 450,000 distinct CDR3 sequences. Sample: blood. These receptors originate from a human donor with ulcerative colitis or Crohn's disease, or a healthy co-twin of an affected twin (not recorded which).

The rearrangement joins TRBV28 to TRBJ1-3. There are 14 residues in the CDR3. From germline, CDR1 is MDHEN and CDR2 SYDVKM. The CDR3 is CASSTTATGNTIYF.

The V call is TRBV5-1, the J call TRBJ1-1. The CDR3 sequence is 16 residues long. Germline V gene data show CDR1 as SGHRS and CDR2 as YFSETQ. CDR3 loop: CASSSRASGVNTEAFF.

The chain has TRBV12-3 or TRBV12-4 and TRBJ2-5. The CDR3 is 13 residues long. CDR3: CASSSEREETQYF.

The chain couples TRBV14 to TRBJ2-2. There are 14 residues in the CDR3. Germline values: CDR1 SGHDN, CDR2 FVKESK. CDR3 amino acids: CASSQGFVTGELFF.

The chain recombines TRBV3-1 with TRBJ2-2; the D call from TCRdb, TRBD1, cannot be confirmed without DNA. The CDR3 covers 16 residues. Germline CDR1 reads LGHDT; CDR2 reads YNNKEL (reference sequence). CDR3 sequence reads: CASSLAPGPNTGELFF.

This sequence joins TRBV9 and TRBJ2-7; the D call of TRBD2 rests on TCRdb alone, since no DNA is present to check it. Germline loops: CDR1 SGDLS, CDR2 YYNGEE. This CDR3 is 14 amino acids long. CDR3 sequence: CASSVEGRTYEQYF. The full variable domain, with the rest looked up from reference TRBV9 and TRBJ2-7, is DSGVTQTPKHLITATGQRVTLRCSPRSGDLSVYWYQQSLDQGLQFLIQYYNGEERAKGNILERFSAQQFPDLHSELNLSSLELGDSALYFCASSVEGRTYEQYFGPGTRLTVT.

The CDR3 here is CSAEDRVYEQYF. The gene calls are TRBV20-1 and TRBJ2-7; as DNA is missing, the TRBD1 call by TCRdb cannot be tested. Germline lookup yields CDR1 DFQATT and CDR2 SNEGSKA (reference sequence). This CDR3 has 12 amino acids.

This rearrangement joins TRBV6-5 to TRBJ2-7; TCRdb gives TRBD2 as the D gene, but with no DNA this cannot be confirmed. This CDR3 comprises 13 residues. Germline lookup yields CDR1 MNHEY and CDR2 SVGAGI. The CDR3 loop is CASREGQPYEQYF.

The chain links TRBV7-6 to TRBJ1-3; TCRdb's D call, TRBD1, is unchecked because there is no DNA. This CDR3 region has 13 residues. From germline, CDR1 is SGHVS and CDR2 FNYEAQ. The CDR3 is CASSSGQGYTIYF. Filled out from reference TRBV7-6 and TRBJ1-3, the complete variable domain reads GAGVSQSPRYKVTKRGQDVALRCDPISGHVSLYWYRQALGQGPEFLTYFNYEAQQDKSGLPNDRFSAERPEGSISTLTIQRTEQRDSAMYRCASSSGQGYTIYFGEGSWLTVV.

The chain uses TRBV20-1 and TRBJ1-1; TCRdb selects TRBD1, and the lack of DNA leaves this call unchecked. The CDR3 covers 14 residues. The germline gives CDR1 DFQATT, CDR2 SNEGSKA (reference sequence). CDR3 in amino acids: CSARLGPPNTEAFF.

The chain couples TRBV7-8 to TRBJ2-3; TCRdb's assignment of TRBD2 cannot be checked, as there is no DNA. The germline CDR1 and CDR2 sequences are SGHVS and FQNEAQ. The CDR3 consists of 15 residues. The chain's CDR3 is CAIPVRREGGDTQYF.

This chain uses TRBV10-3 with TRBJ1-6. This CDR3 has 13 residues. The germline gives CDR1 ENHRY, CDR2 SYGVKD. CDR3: CAINPMDGSPLHF.

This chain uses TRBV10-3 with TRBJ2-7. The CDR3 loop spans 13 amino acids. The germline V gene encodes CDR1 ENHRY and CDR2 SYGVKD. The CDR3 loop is CAISEVRSYEQYF.

This CDR3 is CASRGKRKQYF. The V gene is TRBV6-5, the J gene TRBJ2-7. CDR3 size: 11 residues. Germline V gene data show CDR1 as MNHEY and CDR2 as SVGAGI.